Below, 11 T cell receptor beta chains from the same sample are listed, as sequenced in a study. Tregs were sorted as CD4+CD25+CD127-/low cells. One entry per CDR3 protein results from TCRdb running MiXCR on the 5' RACE reads. The sample carries 35,000 to 50,000 distinct CDR3 sequences, 20% to 25% recorded once. Sequenced input: Tregs sorted from blood. These receptors came from a female donor with breast cancer.

The V gene is TRBV10-1, the J gene TRBJ2-3; tentative D call: TRBD2 (5 bases). Germline CDR1 is WNHNN and CDR2 is SYGVQD (reference sequence). V lost 3 bases, J lost 7 bases, and 11 bases lay in between. This CDR3 region has 13 residues. In DNA, the CDR3 is TGCGCCAGCAGTGAAACTACTAGGAATACGCAGTATTTT. It is translated as CASSETTRNTQYF.

This clonotype was counted ten times or more. The rearrangement uses TRBV28 and TRBJ2-6; D is unresolved. The CDR3 has 17 residues. Trimming took off 10 bases at V and 0 bases at J, with 19 bases between the two ends. Germline CDR1 is MDHEN and CDR2 is SYDVKM. CDR3 region: CATNHRAVSSGANVLTF. The CDR3 nucleotides are TGTGCCACCAACCACCGGGCCGTTTCCTCTGGGGCCAACGTCCTGACTTTC.

This clonotype was counted many times. This chain connects TRBV19 to TRBJ1-1; 10 bases align to TRBD1. Germline V CDR1 and CDR2: LNHDA, SQIVND (reference sequence). The CDR3 totals 13 residues. V lost 9 bases to trimming and J lost 1 base; unmatched junction nucleotides: 2. CDR3 sequence: CASRTGGNTEAFF. In DNA, the CDR3 is TGTGCCAGCAGGACAGGGGGGAACACTGAAGCTTTCTTT.

The rearrangement links TRBV7-9 to TRBJ2-7; TRBD2 might be the D (5 bases). The V end was cut by 1 base, the J end by 3 bases, with 13 bases between. The germline V gene has CDR1 SEHNR and CDR2 FQNEAQ (reference sequence). There are 15 residues in the CDR3. The chain's CDR3 is CASSLVPGMGYEQYF. CDR3 nucleotides: TGTGCCAGCAGCTTAGTGCCGGGAATGGGCTACGAGCAGTACTTC. The variable domain in full, with the rest retrieved from reference TRBV7-9 and TRBJ2-7, is DTGVSQNPRHKITKRGQNVTFRCDPISEHNRLYWYRQTLGQGPEFLTYFQNEAQLEKSRLLSDRFSAERPKGSFSTLEIQRTEQGDSAMYLCASSLVPGMGYEQYFGPGTRLTVT.

This clonotype was seen repeatedly, ten times or more. The chain couples TRBV9 to TRBJ2-1; 8 bases are a match to TRBD1. With 0 bases clipped from V and 4 bases from J, the junction kept 6 bases outside the gene matches. Germline V gene data show CDR1 as SGDLS and CDR2 as YYNGEE. The CDR3 has 16 amino acids. As DNA, the CDR3 is TGTGCCAGCAGCGTAGAGCTCAGGGGGCTATACAATGAGCAGTTCTTC. Translation: CASSVELRGLYNEQFF. The full variable domain, completed using reference TRBV9 and TRBJ2-1, is DSGVTQTPKHLITATGQRVTLRCSPRSGDLSVYWYQQSLDQGLQFLIQYYNGEERAKGNILERFSAQQFPDLHSELNLSSLELGDSALYFCASSVELRGLYNEQFFGPGTRLTVL.

In its sample, this clonotype was seen many times. V and J are TRBV20-1 and TRBJ2-7; no definite D call. Trimming shortened V by 3 bases and J by 3 bases, and 9 bases separated the two germline ends. The germline V gene encodes CDR1 DFQATT and CDR2 SNEGSKA (reference sequence). This CDR3 spans 12 amino acids. Here the CDR3 reads CSASGTIYEQYF. The CDR3 DNA is TGCAGTGCTAGCGGAACAATCTACGAGCAGTACTTC.

This clonotype was observed a handful of times. The V and J genes are TRBV11-2 and TRBJ1-1, with D possibly TRBD1 on 6 matching bases. The length of the CDR3 is 13 residues. The germline V gene has CDR1 SGHAT and CDR2 FQNNGV. V dropped 8 bases and J dropped 4 bases, with 14 bases sitting between them. The CDR3 DNA follows: TGTGCCAGCGGGCGGCAGGGGAGCACTGAAGCTTTCTTT. Translating it yields CASGRQGSTEAFF.

This clonotype has a count of ten or more. This chain links TRBV5-6 with TRBJ1-5, with D perhaps TRBD1 (5 bases). This CDR3 has 16 amino acids. V lost 4 bases to trimming and J lost 0 bases, with 14 bases between them. Germline lookup yields CDR1 SGHDT and CDR2 YYEEEE. The CDR3 nucleotides read TGTGCCAGCAGCCTCCAAGGACACGATAGCAATCAGCCCCAGCATTTT. This codes for CASSLQGHDSNQPQHF.

The chain is built from TRBV20-1 and TRBJ2-7, with TRBD2 matching 9 bases. Germline CDR1 is DFQATT and CDR2 is SNEGSKA (reference sequence). This CDR3 spans 13 amino acids. Trimming removed 6 bases from V and 0 bases from J; junction bases left unmatched: 3. This CDR3 reads CSANSGSSYEQYF. For the CDR3, the DNA is TGCAGTGCGAATAGCGGGAGCTCCTACGAGCAGTACTTC.

The chain uses TRBV27 and TRBJ2-1; D tentatively fits TRBD1 or TRBD2 (5 bases each). Trimming cost V 4 bases and J 7 bases, with 14 bases left between them. Per the germline V gene, CDR1 is MNHEY and CDR2 is SMNVEV (reference sequence). There are 14 residues in the CDR3. The DNA for the CDR3 is TGTGCCAGCAGTTCCGGGACCCTTGGGAATGAGCAGTTCTTC. This gives the protein CASSSGTLGNEQFF.

This clonotype has more than one count but fewer than ten. This chain links TRBV5-1 with TRBJ2-7; D is perhaps TRBD1 or TRBD2 (5 bases each). V was pared by 0 bases and J by 6 bases, with 19 bases between. This CDR3 is built from 16 residues. CDR1 SGHRS and CDR2 YFSETQ come from the germline V gene. CDR3 nucleotide sequence: TGCGCCAGCAGCTTGGGTAGACAGACCCCAGGAGGCGAGCAGTACTTC. Encoded protein: CASSLGRQTPGGEQYF.